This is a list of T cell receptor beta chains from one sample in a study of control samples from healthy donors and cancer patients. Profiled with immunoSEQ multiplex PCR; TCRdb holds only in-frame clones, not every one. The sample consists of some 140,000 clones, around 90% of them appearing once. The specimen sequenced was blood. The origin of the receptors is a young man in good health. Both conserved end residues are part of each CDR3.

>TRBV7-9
CASSYAGGRSSYNEQFF
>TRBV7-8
CASSLAHSTEAFF
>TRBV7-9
CASTPETGRLGYTF
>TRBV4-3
CASSQVPGGGMADTQYF
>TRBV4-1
CASRDVLDSSYNEQFF
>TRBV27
CASSSSGANTEAFF
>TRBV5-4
CASSLWGESKGTQYF
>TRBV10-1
CASSHRLAYEQYF
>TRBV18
CASSPGDGYTDTQYF
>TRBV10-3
CAISELTNTGELFF
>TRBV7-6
CASSQVSSYEQYF
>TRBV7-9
CASSLILGDSSGNTIYF
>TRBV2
CAGPGQGNYGYTF
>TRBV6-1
CASSRTGGEQYF
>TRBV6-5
CASNRDSHYEQYF
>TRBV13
CASSSRTGHRDTQYF
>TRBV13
CASSLITADSYEQYF
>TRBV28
CASSQRGQGVGQPQHF
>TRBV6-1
CASSELEEIDEQFF
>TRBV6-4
CASSDSNNNEQFF
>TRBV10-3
CAISETGKTEAFF
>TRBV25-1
CASSEYWGREAFF
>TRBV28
CASRQGQIGGYTF
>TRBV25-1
CASSDTTGTGGEAFF
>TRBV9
CASSPPGGGQTQYF
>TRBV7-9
CASSSLPGTVNEQYF
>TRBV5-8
CASSLGLAGFYEQYF
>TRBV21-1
CASSKEGGRAKNIQYF
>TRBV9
CASSVGIGGTNYGYTF
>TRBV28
CASMLSGVGNQPQHF
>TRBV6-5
CASTDTGDSQPQHF
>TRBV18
CASSLSGAQETQYF
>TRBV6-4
CASSEEAGPGELFF
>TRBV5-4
CASSRDYHEQYF
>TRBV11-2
CASSSEDRVVEKLFF
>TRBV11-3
CASSLGPVAGYNEQFF
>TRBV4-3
CASSQDSRWGYGYTF
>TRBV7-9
CASSPRTGPEAFF
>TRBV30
CAWSVRDSPNYGYTF
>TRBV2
CASRGGQGNYGYTF
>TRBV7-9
CASSTAHTGELFF
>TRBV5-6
CASSLVVDEQYF
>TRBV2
CASSEAGGPPNEQFF
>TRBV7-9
CASSGGDRTSSYNSPLHF
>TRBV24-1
CATKAGRIDDTIYF
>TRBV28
CATTISFGGNTEAFF
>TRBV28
CASSPTRTGGYQYGYTF
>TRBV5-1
CASSLVAGAPGELFF
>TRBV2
CASSVTQNNSPLHF
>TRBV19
CASNTRGNSPLHF
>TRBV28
CASSEDSYTEAFF
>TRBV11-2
CASSPGRSTDTQYF